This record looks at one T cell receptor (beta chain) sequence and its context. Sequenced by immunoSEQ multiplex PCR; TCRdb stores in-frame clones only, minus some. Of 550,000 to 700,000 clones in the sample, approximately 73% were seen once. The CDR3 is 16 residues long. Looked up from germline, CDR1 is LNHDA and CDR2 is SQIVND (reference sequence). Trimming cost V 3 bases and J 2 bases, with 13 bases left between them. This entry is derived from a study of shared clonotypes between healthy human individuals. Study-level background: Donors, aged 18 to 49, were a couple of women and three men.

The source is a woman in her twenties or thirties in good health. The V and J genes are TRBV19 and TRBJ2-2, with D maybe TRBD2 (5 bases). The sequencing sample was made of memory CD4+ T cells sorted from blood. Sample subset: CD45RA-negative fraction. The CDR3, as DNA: TGTGCCAGTAGTATCTATCGAGCGGCTAACACCGGGGAGCTGTTTTTT. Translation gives CASSIYRAANTGELFF.